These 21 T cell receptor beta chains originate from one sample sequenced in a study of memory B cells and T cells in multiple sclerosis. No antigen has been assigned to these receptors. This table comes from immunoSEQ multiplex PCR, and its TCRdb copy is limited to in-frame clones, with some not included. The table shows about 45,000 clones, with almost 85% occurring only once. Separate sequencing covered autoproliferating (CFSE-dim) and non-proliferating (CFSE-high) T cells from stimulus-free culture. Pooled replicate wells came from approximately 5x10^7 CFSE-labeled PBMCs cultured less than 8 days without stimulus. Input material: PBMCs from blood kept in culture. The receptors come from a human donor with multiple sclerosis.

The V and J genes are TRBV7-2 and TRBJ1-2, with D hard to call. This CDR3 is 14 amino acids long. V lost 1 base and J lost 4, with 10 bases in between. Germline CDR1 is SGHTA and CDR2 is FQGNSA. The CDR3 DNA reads TGTGCCAGCAGCTTAGTTGGCATCATCTATGGCTACACCTTC. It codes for CASSLVGIIYGYTF.

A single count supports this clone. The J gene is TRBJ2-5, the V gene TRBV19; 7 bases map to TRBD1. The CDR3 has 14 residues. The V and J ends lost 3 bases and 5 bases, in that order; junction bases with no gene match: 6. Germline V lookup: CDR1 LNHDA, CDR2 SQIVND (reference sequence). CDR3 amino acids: CASSMGRGSETQYF. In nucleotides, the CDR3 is TGTGCCAGTAGTATGGGCAGGGGGTCGGAGACCCAGTACTTC.

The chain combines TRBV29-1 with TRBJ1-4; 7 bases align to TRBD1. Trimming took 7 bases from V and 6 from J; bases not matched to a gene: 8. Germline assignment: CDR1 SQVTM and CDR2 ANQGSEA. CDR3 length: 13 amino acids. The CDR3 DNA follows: TGCAGCGCCCGGGACAGCCAAGATGAAAAACTGTTTTTT. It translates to CSARDSQDEKLFF. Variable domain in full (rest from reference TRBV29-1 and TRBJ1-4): SAVISQKPSRDICQRGTSLTIQCQVDSQVTMMFWYRQQPGQSLTLIATANQGSEATYESGFVIDKFPISRPNLTFSTLTVSNMSPEDSSIYLCSARDSQDEKLFFGSGTQLSVL.

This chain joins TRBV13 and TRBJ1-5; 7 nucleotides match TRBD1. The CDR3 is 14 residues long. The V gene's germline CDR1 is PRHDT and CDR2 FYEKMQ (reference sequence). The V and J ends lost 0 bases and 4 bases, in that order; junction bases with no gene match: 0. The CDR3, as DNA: TGTGCCAGCAGCTTAGGCAGGGGGAATCAGCCCCAGCATTTT. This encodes CASSLGRGNQPQHF.

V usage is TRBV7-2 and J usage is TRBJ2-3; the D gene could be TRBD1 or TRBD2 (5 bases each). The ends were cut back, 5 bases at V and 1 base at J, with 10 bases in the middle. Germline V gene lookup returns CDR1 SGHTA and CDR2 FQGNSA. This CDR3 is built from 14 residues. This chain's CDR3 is CASSHEGRTDTQYF. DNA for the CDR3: TGTGCCAGCAGCCACGAGGGGCGCACAGATACGCAGTATTTT.

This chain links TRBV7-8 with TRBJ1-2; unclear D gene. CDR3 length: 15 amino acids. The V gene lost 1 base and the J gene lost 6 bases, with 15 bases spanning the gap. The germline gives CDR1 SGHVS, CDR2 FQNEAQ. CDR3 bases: TGTGCCAGCAGCTTAGGACGAGGCAGCTACGATGGCTACACCTTC. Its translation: CASSLGRGSYDGYTF.

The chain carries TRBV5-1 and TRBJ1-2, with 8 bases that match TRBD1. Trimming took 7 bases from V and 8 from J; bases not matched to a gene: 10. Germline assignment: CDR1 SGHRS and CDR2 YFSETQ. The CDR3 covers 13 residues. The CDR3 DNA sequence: TGCGCCAGCGGCGATACAGGGGGGCGGGGCTACACCTTC. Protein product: CASGDTGGRGYTF.

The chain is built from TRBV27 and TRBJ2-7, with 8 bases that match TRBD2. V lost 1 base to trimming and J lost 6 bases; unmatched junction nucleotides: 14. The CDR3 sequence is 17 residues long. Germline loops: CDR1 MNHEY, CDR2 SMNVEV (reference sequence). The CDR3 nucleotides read TGTGCCAGCAGTTTATTGTCCTCGGGCGGGGGGCGGCCCGAGCAGTACTTC. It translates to CASSLLSSGGGRPEQYF.

The CDR3 protein is CASSVGLSGANVLTF. Here the CDR3 DNA reads TGTGCCAGCAGCGTAGGGTTATCTGGGGCCAACGTCCTGACTTTC. This chain connects TRBV9 to TRBJ2-6; D remains ambiguous. The length of the CDR3 is 15 residues. CDR1 SGDLS and CDR2 YYNGEE come from the germline V gene. V dropped 0 bases and J dropped 1 base, with 5 bases sitting between them. Supplemented by reference TRBV9 and TRBJ2-6, the full variable domain reads DSGVTQTPKHLITATGQRVTLRCSPRSGDLSVYWYQQSLDQGLQFLIQYYNGEERAKGNILERFSAQQFPDLHSELNLSSLELGDSALYFCASSVGLSGANVLTFGAGSRLTVL.

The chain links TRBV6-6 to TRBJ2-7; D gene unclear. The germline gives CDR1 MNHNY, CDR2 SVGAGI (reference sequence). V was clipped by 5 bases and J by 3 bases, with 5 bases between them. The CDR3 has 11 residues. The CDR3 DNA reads TGTGCCAGCAGTCGTCGCTACGAGCAGTACTTC. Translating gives CASSRRYEQYF.

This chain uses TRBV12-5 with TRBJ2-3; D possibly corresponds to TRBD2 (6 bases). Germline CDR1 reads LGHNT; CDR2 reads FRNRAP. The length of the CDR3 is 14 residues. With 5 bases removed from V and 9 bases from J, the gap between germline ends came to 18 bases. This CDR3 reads CASGGDWGVGTQYF. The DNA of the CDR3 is TGTGCTAGTGGTGGCGACTGGGGGGTAGGGACGCAGTATTTT.

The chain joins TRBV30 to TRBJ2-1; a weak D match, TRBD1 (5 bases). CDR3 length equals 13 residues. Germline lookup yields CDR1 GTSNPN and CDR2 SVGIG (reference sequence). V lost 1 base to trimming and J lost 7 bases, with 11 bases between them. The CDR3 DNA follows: TGTGCCTGGAGTGGGCAGGGTTGGAATGAGCAGTTCTTC. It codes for CAWSGQGWNEQFF.

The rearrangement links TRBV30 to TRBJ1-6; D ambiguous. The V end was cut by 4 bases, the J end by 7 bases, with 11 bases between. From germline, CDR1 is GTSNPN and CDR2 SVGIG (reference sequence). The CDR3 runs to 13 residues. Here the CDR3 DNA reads TGTGCCTGGATGGCTGCCAGCAATTCACCCCTCCACTTT. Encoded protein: CAWMAASNSPLHF.

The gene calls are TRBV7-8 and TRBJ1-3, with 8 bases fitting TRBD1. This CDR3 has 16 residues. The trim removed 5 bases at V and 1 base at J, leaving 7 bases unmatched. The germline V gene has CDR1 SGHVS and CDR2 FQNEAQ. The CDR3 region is CASSRGQGFSGNTIYF. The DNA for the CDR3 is TGTGCCAGCAGCCGTGGACAGGGTTTTTCTGGAAACACCATATATTTT.

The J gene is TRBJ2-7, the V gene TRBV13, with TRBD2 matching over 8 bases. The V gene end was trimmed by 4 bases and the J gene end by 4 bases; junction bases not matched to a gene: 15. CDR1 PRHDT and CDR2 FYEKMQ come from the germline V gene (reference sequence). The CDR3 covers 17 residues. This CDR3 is CASSSPTSGGSIYEQYF. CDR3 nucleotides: TGTGCCAGCAGCTCGCCCACCAGCGGGGGAAGCATTTACGAGCAGTACTTC.

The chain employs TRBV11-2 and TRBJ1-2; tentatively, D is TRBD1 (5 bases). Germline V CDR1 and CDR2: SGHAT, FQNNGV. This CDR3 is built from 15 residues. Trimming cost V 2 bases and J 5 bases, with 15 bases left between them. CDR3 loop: CASSLFQGRAYGYTF. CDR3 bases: TGTGCCAGCAGCTTATTTCAGGGAAGGGCATATGGCTACACCTTC.

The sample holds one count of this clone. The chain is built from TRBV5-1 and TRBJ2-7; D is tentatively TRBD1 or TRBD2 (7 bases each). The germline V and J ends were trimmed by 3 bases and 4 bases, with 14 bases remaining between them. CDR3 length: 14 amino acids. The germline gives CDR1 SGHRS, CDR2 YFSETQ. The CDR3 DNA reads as TGCGCCAGCAGCTGGGAGGGACAGAGATACGAGCAGTACTTC. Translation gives CASSWEGQRYEQYF.

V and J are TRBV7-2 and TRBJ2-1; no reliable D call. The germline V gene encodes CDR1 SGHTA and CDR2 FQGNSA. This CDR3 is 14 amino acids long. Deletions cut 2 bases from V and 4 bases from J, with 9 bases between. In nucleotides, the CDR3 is TGTGCCAGCAGCTTACTACAGAATTACAATGAGCAGTTCTTC. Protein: CASSLLQNYNEQFF. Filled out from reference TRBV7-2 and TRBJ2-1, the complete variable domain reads GAGVSQSPSNKVTEKGKDVELRCDPISGHTALYWYRQSLGQGLEFLIYFQGNSAPDKSGLPSDRFSAERTGGSVSTLTIQRTQQEDSAVYLCASSLLQNYNEQFFGPGTRLTVL.

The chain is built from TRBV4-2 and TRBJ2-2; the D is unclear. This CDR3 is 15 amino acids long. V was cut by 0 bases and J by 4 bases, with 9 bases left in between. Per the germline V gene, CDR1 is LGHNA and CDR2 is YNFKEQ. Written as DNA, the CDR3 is TGTGCCAGCAGCCAAGATGACACTTTCACCGGGGAGCTGTTTTTT. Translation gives CASSQDDTFTGELFF.

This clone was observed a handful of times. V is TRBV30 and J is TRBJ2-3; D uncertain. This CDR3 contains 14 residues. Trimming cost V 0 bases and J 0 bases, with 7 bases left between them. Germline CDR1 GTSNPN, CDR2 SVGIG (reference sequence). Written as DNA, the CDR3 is TGTGCCTGGAGTGTAGGGTTCAGCACAGATACGCAGTATTTT. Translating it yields CAWSVGFSTDTQYF.

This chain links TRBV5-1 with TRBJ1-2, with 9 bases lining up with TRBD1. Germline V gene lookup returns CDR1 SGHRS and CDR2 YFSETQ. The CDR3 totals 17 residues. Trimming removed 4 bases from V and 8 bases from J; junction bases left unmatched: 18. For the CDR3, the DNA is TGCGCCAGCAGCCTGAGGGCCAGACAGGGGGGCGAGGGAGGCTACACCTTC. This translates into CASSLRARQGGEGGYTF. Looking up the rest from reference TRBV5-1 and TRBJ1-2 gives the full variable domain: KAGVTQTPRYLIKTRGQQVTLSCSPISGHRSVSWYQQTPGQGLQFLFEYFSETQRNKGNFPGRFSGRQFSNSRSEMNVSTLELGDSALYLCASSLRARQGGEGGYTFGSGTRLTVV.